The 20 T cell receptor beta chains below all came from one sample that was sequenced in a study of PD-1 blockade in classical Hodgkin lymphoma. The repertoire was sequenced with immunoSEQ multiplex PCR; TCRdb's copy has only in-frame clones and lacks some. Among 25,000 to 35,000 clones, roughly 70% were seen once, and the ten largest hold roughly 15%. Every patient had relapsed following autologous stem cell transplantation, and cohorts differed in brentuximab vedotin exposure. Sequencing used peripheral blood mononuclear cells (PBMCs), obtained before the second cycle of nivolumab. Receptors were obtained from a human donor with classical Hodgkin lymphoma.

Sample share makes this clone medium-sized. The chain carries TRBV5-6 and TRBJ2-7; 8 nucleotides agree with TRBD2. Germline lookup yields CDR1 SGHDT and CDR2 YYEEEE. This CDR3 contains 15 residues. V was pared by 2 bases and J by 3 bases, with 7 bases of the junction left unmatched. CDR3 amino acids: CASSLTGGTHYEQYF. In nucleotides, the CDR3 is TGTGCCAGCAGCTTAACGGGGGGGACCCACTACGAGCAGTACTTC.

The V gene is TRBV9, the J gene TRBJ1-2, with no clear D. Germline V gene sequence: CDR1 SGDLS, CDR2 YYNGEE. The CDR3 sequence is 13 residues long. V lost 0 bases to trimming and J lost 7 bases, with 10 bases between them. The CDR3 spells CASSVGTWGGYTF. The CDR3 nucleotides read TGTGCCAGCAGCGTAGGAACTTGGGGTGGCTACACCTTC.

CDR3 region: CASSVGIKASYNSPLHF. The CDR3 region has the DNA TGTGCCAGCAGCGTAGGGATTAAGGCATCCTATAATTCACCCCTCCACTTT. The chain couples TRBV9 to TRBJ1-6; D is unclear. Per germline, CDR1 SGDLS and CDR2 YYNGEE. The CDR3 loop spans 17 amino acids. Trimming removed 0 bases from V and 1 base from J, with 11 bases in between.

This clone was detected only once. This chain joins TRBV6-1 and TRBJ2-1, with 13 positions matching TRBD2. The germline gives CDR1 MNHNS, CDR2 SASEGT. Germline trimming cut 3 bases from V and 5 bases from J; bases unmatched to any gene: 1. CDR3 length: 15 amino acids. CDR3 bases: TGTGCCAGCAGTGAGGGACTAGCGGGGAACAATGAGCAGTTCTTC. Residues: CASSEGLAGNNEQFF.

This clone is classed as medium-sized. V usage is TRBV5-1 and J usage is TRBJ2-2; D is undetermined. The CDR3 runs 18 residues. Per germline, CDR1 SGHRS and CDR2 YFSETQ. Between the trimmed V and J ends, which lost 1 base and 1 base, there was a span of 17 bases. CDR3 in amino acids: CASSLLAAVNVNTGELFF. CDR3 in DNA: TGCGCCAGCAGCTTGCTCGCGGCGGTTAACGTGAACACCGGGGAGCTGTTTTTT.

This chain uses TRBV5-4 with TRBJ2-5; TRBD2 matches at 7 bases. The CDR3 contains 15 residues. V lost 0 bases and J lost 1; bases outside the gene matches: 3. Germline CDR1 is SGHNT and CDR2 is YYREEE (reference sequence). CDR3 loop: CASSLALAAQETQYF. CDR3 DNA: TGTGCCAGCAGCTTGGCCCTAGCGGCCCAAGAGACCCAGTACTTC.

The CDR3 spells CATEADGDEQYF. The CDR3 DNA follows: TGTGCCACCGAGGCAGATGGGGACGAGCAGTACTTC. The chain links TRBV11-2 to TRBJ2-7; D ambiguous. The V gene's germline CDR1 is SGHAT and CDR2 FQNNGV. The CDR3 covers 12 residues. V was trimmed by 10 bases and J by 5 bases, leaving 15 bases between them.

The V and J genes are TRBV5-4 and TRBJ2-5, with TRBD2 as a possible D gene (7 bases). Trimming removed 4 bases from V and 5 bases from J, with 15 bases in between. This CDR3 has 14 amino acids. Germline loops: CDR1 SGHNT, CDR2 YYREEE (reference sequence). The CDR3 DNA reads TGTGCCAGCAGCCCAAAGGGGGGGCGGGAGACCCAGTACTTC. This translates into CASSPKGGRETQYF.

The V gene is TRBV4-2, the J gene TRBJ2-7; D unclear. CDR3 length equals 15 residues. V lost 0 bases, J lost 0 bases, and 9 bases lay in between. Looked up from germline, CDR1 is LGHNA and CDR2 is YNFKEQ. CDR3 sequence reads: CASSQDPVSSYEQYF. The CDR3 DNA reads TGTGCCAGCAGCCAAGATCCCGTGAGCTCCTACGAGCAGTACTTC.

V gene TRBV25-1 combines with J gene TRBJ1-1, with TRBD1 as a possible D gene (5 bases). Per germline, CDR1 MGHDK and CDR2 SYGVNS. The CDR3 runs 13 residues. Between the trimmed V and J ends, which lost 5 bases and 5 bases, there was a span of 12 bases. The CDR3 loop reads CASSSGTGTEAFF. CDR3 coding DNA: TGTGCCAGCAGTTCGGGGACCGGAACTGAAGCTTTCTTT. Variable domain in full (rest from reference TRBV25-1 and TRBJ1-1): EADIYQTPRYLVIGTGKKITLECSQTMGHDKMYWYQQDPGMELHLIHYSYGVNSTEKGDLSSESTVSRIRTEHFPLTLESARPSHTSQYLCASSSGTGTEAFFGQGTRLTVV.

This rearrangement joins TRBV6-1 to TRBJ1-2; the D gene is possibly TRBD1 (5 bases). Trimming removed 6 bases from V and 4 bases from J, with 18 bases in between. The germline V gene encodes CDR1 MNHNS and CDR2 SASEGT. This CDR3 spans 15 amino acids. CDR3 DNA: TGTGCCAGCAGCACTCGGGACGGGTTTATCTATGGCTACACCTTC. Translated: CASSTRDGFIYGYTF.

This clone has just one count. The V and J genes are TRBV5-4 and TRBJ1-2; 7 nucleotides line up with TRBD1. From germline, CDR1 is SGHNT and CDR2 YYREEE (reference sequence). The ends lost 2 bases at V and 4 bases at J; junction bases unmatched: 8. The CDR3 runs 15 residues. The CDR3 nucleotides read TGTGCCAGCAGCTTACGGGACAGACCTCTCTATGGCTACACCTTC. This encodes CASSLRDRPLYGYTF.

The V gene is TRBV6-5, the J gene TRBJ2-7, with D hard to call. The ends were cut back, 3 bases at V and 5 bases at J, with 20 bases in the middle. CDR3 length equals 16 residues. Germline V gene data show CDR1 as MNHEY and CDR2 as SVGAGI. The CDR3 loop reads CASSYLADVSLNEQYF. Here the CDR3 DNA reads TGTGCCAGCAGTTATCTGGCGGATGTTTCGCTTAACGAGCAGTACTTC.

The chain is built from TRBV11-2 and TRBJ2-4; D not certain. This CDR3 spans 12 amino acids. Germline V gene sequence: CDR1 SGHAT, CDR2 FQNNGV. The V and J ends lost 8 bases and 4 bases respectively, with 9 bases between them. CDR3 protein: CASSGWKNIQYF. The CDR3 DNA reads TGTGCCAGCTCCGGTTGGAAAAACATTCAGTACTTC.

The chain combines TRBV13 with TRBJ2-5, with TRBD1 identical over 8 bases. V dropped 6 bases and J dropped 1; count of bases not matched to a gene: 7. The CDR3 covers 15 residues. Germline CDR1 is PRHDT and CDR2 is FYEKMQ (reference sequence). CDR3 DNA sequence: TGTGCCAGCAGTCGGGCAGGGGGCTTCCAAGAGACCCAGTACTTC. Protein sequence: CASSRAGGFQETQYF.

This sequence joins TRBV12-5 and TRBJ2-3; TRBD2 might be the D (5 bases). V dropped 5 bases and J dropped 2 bases, with 14 bases sitting between them. CDR3 size: 15 residues. Germline V gene data show CDR1 as LGHNT and CDR2 as FRNRAP. The CDR3 sequence: CASGPGLAVTDTQYF. As DNA, the CDR3 is TGTGCTAGTGGTCCCGGACTTGCCGTCACAGATACGCAGTATTTT.

This clone has ten or more counts. This chain links TRBV11-2 with TRBJ1-6; unclear D gene. Trimming cost V 2 bases and J 3 bases, with 14 bases left between them. CDR1 is SGHAT, CDR2 FQNNGV, per germline. There are 17 residues in the CDR3. The CDR3 protein is CASSLSWEGSYNSPLHF. In nucleotides, the CDR3 is TGTGCCAGCAGCTTATCCTGGGAAGGGAGCTATAATTCACCCCTCCACTTT.

This chain connects TRBV2 to TRBJ1-6; D is ambiguous. V was clipped by 3 bases and J by 9 bases, with 12 bases between them. This CDR3 contains 14 residues. CDR1 SNHLY and CDR2 FYNNEI come from the germline V gene. This CDR3 is CASSEERSLSPLHF. The CDR3 DNA reads TGTGCCAGCAGTGAGGAACGGAGCCTTTCACCCCTCCACTTT.

This rearrangement joins TRBV6-5 to TRBJ2-2; either TRBD1 or TRBD2 may supply D (5 bases each). There are 14 residues in the CDR3. Germline V gives CDR1 MNHEY, CDR2 SVGAGI. V was cut by 5 bases and J by 2 bases, with 9 bases left in between. CDR3 in DNA: TGTGCCAGCAGTGGGACCCTAAACACCGGGGAGCTGTTTTTT. Protein: CASSGTLNTGELFF.

The rearrangement uses TRBV28 and TRBJ1-2, with D maybe TRBD1 (6 bases). With 6 bases removed from V and 2 bases from J, the gap between germline ends came to 10 bases. CDR1 is MDHEN and CDR2 is SYDVKM in the germline V gene. There are 13 residues in the CDR3. CDR3: CASRPQGNYGYTF. The CDR3 DNA sequence: TGTGCCAGCAGGCCACAGGGAAACTATGGCTACACCTTC.